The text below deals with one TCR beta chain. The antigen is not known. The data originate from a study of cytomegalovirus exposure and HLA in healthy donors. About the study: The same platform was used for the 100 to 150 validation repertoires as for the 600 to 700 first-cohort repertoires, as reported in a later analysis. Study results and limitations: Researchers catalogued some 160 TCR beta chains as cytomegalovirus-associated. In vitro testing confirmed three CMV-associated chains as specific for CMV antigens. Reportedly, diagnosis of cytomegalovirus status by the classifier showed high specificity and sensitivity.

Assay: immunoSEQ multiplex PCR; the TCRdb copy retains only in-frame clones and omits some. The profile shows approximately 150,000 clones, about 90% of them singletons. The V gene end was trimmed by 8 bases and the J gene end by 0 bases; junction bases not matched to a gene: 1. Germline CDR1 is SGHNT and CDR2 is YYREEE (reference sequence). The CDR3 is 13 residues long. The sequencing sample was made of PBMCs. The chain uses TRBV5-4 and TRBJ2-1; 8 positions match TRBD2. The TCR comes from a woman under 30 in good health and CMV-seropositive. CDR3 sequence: CASRGGSYNEQFF. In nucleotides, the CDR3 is TGTGCCAGTCGGGGGGGCTCCTACAATGAGCAGTTCTTC.